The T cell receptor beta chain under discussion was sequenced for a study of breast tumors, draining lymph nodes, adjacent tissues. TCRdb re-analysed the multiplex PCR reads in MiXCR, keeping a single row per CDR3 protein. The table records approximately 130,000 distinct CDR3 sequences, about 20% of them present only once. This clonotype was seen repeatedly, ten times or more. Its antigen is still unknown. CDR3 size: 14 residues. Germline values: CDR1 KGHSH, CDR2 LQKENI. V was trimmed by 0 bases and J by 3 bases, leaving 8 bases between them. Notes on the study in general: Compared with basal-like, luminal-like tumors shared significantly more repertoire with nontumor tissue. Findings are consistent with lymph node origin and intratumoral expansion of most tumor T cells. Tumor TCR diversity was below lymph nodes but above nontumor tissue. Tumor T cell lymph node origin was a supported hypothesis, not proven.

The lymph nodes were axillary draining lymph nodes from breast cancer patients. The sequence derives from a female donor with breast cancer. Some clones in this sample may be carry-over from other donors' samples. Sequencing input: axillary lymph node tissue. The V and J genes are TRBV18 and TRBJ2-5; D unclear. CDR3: CASSPPNRKETQYF. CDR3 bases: TGTGCCAGCTCACCACCGAACAGAAAAGAGACCCAGTACTTC.